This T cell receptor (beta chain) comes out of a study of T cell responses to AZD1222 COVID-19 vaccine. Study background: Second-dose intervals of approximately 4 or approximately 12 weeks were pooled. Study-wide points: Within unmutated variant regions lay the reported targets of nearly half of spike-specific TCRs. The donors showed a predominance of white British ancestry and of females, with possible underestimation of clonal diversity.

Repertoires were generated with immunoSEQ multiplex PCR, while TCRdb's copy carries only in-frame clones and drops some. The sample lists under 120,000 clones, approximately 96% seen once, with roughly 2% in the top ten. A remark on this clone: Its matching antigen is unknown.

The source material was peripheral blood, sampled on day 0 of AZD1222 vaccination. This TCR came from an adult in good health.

CDR3 coding DNA: TGCGCCAGCAGCCAAGATACCCTGGCCGGGGGGACAGATACGCAGTATTTT. It yields the protein CASSQDTLAGGTDTQYF. The V and J genes are TRBV4-1 and TRBJ2-3; 7 bases match TRBD2. Unmatched junction bases numbered 9, after V lost 0 bases and J lost 3 bases. In germline, CDR1 is MGHRA, CDR2 YSYEKL. CDR3 size: 17 residues.